The 26 T cell receptor beta chains below come from one sample, sequenced in a study of T cell repertoires in cytomegalovirus infection. Via MiXCR, TCRdb re-called the reads, giving one row per CDR3 protein. The table includes about 300,000 distinct CDR3 sequences, around 9.1% detected once. The sample was PBMCs. These TCRs come from a human donor in good health (CMV status not recorded). Some clones in this sample may be carry-over from other donors' samples.

Concerning this clonotype: Possible read error: a much larger clone is one base away. The chain recombines TRBV2 with TRBJ2-1; 8 nucleotides align to TRBD2. The CDR3 sequence is 15 residues long. Germline V gene data show CDR1 as SNHLY and CDR2 as FYNNEI. The V segment lost 4 bases and the J segment 4 bases; nucleotides outside the gene matches: 6. CDR3 in amino acids: CASSVTPGGYNEQFF. The CDR3 DNA follows: TGTGCCAGCAGTGTAACACCGGGGGGGTACAATGAGCAGTTCTTC.

This clonotype was detected ten times or more. The gene calls are TRBV7-2 and TRBJ2-2; 7 bases align to TRBD1. The CDR3 has 17 amino acids. Germline CDR1 reads SGHTA; CDR2 reads FQGNSA. Trimming at V came to 5 bases and at J to 6 bases, leaving 15 bases not matched to a gene. This chain's CDR3 is CASSPHPRQGGPGELFF. The CDR3, as DNA: TGTGCCAGCAGCCCACACCCGAGACAGGGTGGCCCCGGGGAGCTGTTTTTT.

This clonotype was observed at least ten times. V and J are TRBV20-1 and TRBJ1-4; D not resolved. From germline, CDR1 is DFQATT and CDR2 SNEGSKA (reference sequence). V was trimmed by 5 bases and J by 2 bases, leaving 15 bases between them. CDR3 size: 15 residues. Here the CDR3 DNA reads TGCAGTGCTGCCCGTAACTCGGGGACTAATGAAAAACTGTTTTTT. As protein: CSAARNSGTNEKLFF.

The chain joins TRBV6-2 or TRBV6-3 to TRBJ2-3; D call uncertain. With 0 bases removed from V and 8 bases from J, the gap between germline ends came to 12 bases. The CDR3 runs 14 residues. Germline V gene lookup returns CDR1 MNHEY and CDR2 SVGEGT. The CDR3: CASSYSNRVGTQYF. CDR3 nucleotides: TGTGCCAGCAGTTACTCCAATCGTGTGGGTACGCAGTATTTT.

Here the CDR3 reads CSASDGQGPYEQYV. In DNA form, the CDR3 reads TGCAGTGCTAGTGATGGACAGGGTCCCTACGAGCAGTACGTC. V and J are TRBV20-1 and TRBJ2-7; 8 bases agree with TRBD1. This CDR3 comprises 14 residues. The J segment lost 2 bases and the V segment lost 3 bases, leaving 6 bases of the junction unmatched. Looked up from germline, CDR1 is DFQATT and CDR2 is SNEGSKA (reference sequence).

This clonotype has at least ten counts. DNA for the CDR3: TGTGCCAGCAGCCGGGGCGGCGCTATGTTCGAGCCCGGGGAGCTGTTTTTT. Translating it yields CASSRGGAMFEPGELFF. The rearrangement links TRBV7-9 to TRBJ2-2; D might be TRBD1 or TRBD2, each matching 5 bases. This CDR3 region has 17 residues. Per the germline V gene, CDR1 is SEHNR and CDR2 is FQNEAQ (reference sequence). V lost 5 bases, J lost 6 bases, and 22 bases lay in between.

This sequence joins TRBV7-8 and TRBJ2-7; no reliable D call. This CDR3 is built from 16 residues. CDR1 is SGHVS and CDR2 is FQNEAQ in the germline V gene. The ends were cut back, 2 bases at V and 5 bases at J, with 19 bases in the middle. In DNA, the CDR3 is TGTGCCAGCAGCTTAAGCTCGGACGGCAAAACCCACGAGCAGTACTTC. Protein sequence: CASSLSSDGKTHEQYF.

The J gene is TRBJ2-1, the V gene TRBV18; possible D gene TRBD2, 6 bases. The germline V gene encodes CDR1 KGHSH and CDR2 LQKENI. This CDR3 comprises 13 residues. Trimming left V 3 bases short and J 9 bases short, with 12 bases between. As DNA, the CDR3 is TGTGCCAGCTCACCGGGAGGTCCGGTTGAGCAGTTCTTC. Its protein product is CASSPGGPVEQFF.

This clonotype showed up just a few times. The germline gene is not matched at one end of the junction; a read error may be the cause. The chain couples TRBV6-4 to TRBJ2-5; D gene unclear. Germline V lookup: CDR1 MRHNA, CDR2 SNTAGT. There are 9 residues in the CDR3. As DNA, the CDR3 is TGTGCCAGCAGTGACTCCCGGTTTTTC. Translation gives CASSDSRFF.

At least ten counts were recorded for this clonotype. The CDR3 sequence: CASSLVSGNWNQPQHF. In nucleotides, the CDR3 is TGTGCCAGCAGCCTAGTCTCAGGGAATTGGAATCAGCCCCAGCATTTT. The chain couples TRBV7-9 to TRBJ1-5; D perhaps matches TRBD1 (5 bases). The V gene lost 5 bases and the J gene lost 4 bases, with 18 bases spanning the gap. The CDR3 consists of 16 residues. Germline CDR1 is SEHNR and CDR2 is FQNEAQ (reference sequence). Together with reference TRBV7-9 and TRBJ1-5, the CDR3 gives the full variable domain: DTGVSQNPRHKITKRGQNVTFRCDPISEHNRLYWYRQTLGQGPEFLTYFQNEAQLEKSRLLSDRFSAERPKGSFSTLEIQRTEQGDSAMYLCASSLVSGNWNQPQHFGDGTRLSIL.

This clonotype was picked up many times. The V and J genes are TRBV7-9 and TRBJ2-7; no reliable D call. The CDR3 totals 12 residues. Germline V CDR1 and CDR2: SEHNR, FQNEAQ (reference sequence). Trimming cost V 7 bases and J 0 bases, with 7 bases left between them. The CDR3 spells CASISSSYEQYV. Here the CDR3 DNA reads TGTGCCAGCATCTCAAGCTCCTACGAGCAGTACGTC.

This clonotype was seen ten or more times. J is TRBJ1-6 and V is TRBV12-3 or TRBV12-4; no definite D call. V was pared by 3 bases and J by 10 bases, with 10 bases between. This CDR3 comprises 13 residues. The CDR3 reads CASSFRVKSPLHF. DNA of the CDR3: TGTGCCAGCAGTTTTCGGGTAAAGTCACCCCTCCACTTT.

The V gene is TRBV7-9, the J gene TRBJ1-6; 7 nucleotides match TRBD1. This CDR3 region has 20 residues. V dropped 3 bases and J dropped 7; count of bases not matched to a gene: 21. Looked up from germline, CDR1 is SEHNR and CDR2 is FQNEAQ (reference sequence). Written as DNA, the CDR3 is TGTGCCAGCAGCTTGGATCCGGCGCTCGACTCGGACAGGAGAAATTCACCCCTCCACTTT. Protein: CASSLDPALDSDRRNSPLHF.

This clonotype was picked up many times. This sequence joins TRBV6-2 or TRBV6-3 and TRBJ1-2; 8 nucleotides line up with TRBD1. The germline V gene encodes CDR1 MNHEY and CDR2 SVGEGT. The CDR3 is 14 residues long. Trimming cost V 10 bases and J 2 bases; bases outside gene matches: 9. Here the CDR3 reads CATTQTGGNYGYTF. The CDR3 nucleotides are TGTGCCACGACCCAAACAGGGGGGAACTATGGCTACACCTTC.

This clonotype was recorded many times. The chain employs TRBV5-4 and TRBJ2-5; 8 bases are shared with TRBD2. V gave up 0 bases and J gave up 3 bases; unmatched junction bases: 1. The germline CDR1 and CDR2 sequences are SGHNT and YYREEE (reference sequence). The CDR3 extends over 14 amino acids. As DNA, the CDR3 is TGTGCCAGCAGCTTGGGACTAGCGAAAGAGACCCAGTACTTC. Its protein is CASSLGLAKETQYF.

This clonotype was counted at least ten times. The CDR3 loop reads CASRADTGNRGYGYTF. The CDR3 DNA reads as TGTGCCAGCAGAGCCGACACAGGGAACCGCGGCTATGGCTACACCTTC. The chain links TRBV27 to TRBJ1-2, with TRBD1 as a possible D gene (6 bases). Trimming pared 6 bases from V and 4 bases from J, leaving 21 bases between. Germline-derived CDR1 and CDR2 are MNHEY and SMNVEV (reference sequence). The CDR3 is 16 amino acids.

This clonotype has at least ten counts. The V and J genes are TRBV4-1 and TRBJ2-1; D is perhaps TRBD2 (5 bases). Germline-derived CDR1 and CDR2 are MGHRA and YSYEKL. Trimming pared 0 bases from V and 6 bases from J, leaving 15 bases between. This CDR3 region has 16 residues. CDR3 loop: CASSQDRGPPTNEQFF. The CDR3 coding sequence is TGCGCCAGCAGCCAAGATCGGGGTCCCCCTACCAATGAGCAGTTCTTC.

The table lists this clonotype with many counts. The chain links TRBV28 to TRBJ1-1; D not certain. V lost 1 base and J lost 6, with 9 bases in between. Germline V gene lookup returns CDR1 MDHEN and CDR2 SYDVKM. This CDR3 contains 13 residues. This CDR3 reads CASSLLARPEAFF. The CDR3 DNA reads TGTGCCAGCAGTTTATTAGCCAGACCTGAAGCTTTCTTT.

This clonotype was detected once. The J gene is TRBJ2-7, the V gene TRBV20-1; tentative D call: TRBD1 (6 bases). This CDR3 is built from 11 residues. Germline lookup yields CDR1 DFQATT and CDR2 SNEGSKA (reference sequence). V lost 6 bases and J 5 bases, leaving 11 bases between the germline ends. CDR3 DNA: TGCAGTGCCAATCAGGGGAACGAGCAGTACGTC. Protein sequence: CSANQGNEQYV.

In this sample, this clonotype turned up many times. The rearrangement joins TRBV4-3 to TRBJ1-5; D gene uncertain. V lost 0 bases, J lost 4 bases, and 10 bases lay in between. From germline, CDR1 is LGHNA and CDR2 YSLEER. This CDR3 contains 15 residues. The CDR3 sequence is CASSQDVGWNQPQHF. CDR3 sequence (DNA): TGCGCCAGCAGCCAAGACGTGGGCTGGAATCAGCCCCAGCATTTT.

The table lists this clonotype with many counts. The chain combines TRBV12-3 or TRBV12-4 with TRBJ1-5; the D gene is possibly TRBD1 (6 bases). The CDR3 contains 14 residues. The V end was cut by 5 bases, the J end by 3 bases, with 11 bases between. The CDR3 sequence is CASSIRDTNQPQHF. CDR3 coding DNA: TGTGCCAGCAGTATCCGGGACACCAATCAGCCCCAGCATTTT.

This clonotype was counted many times. The chain combines TRBV20-1 with TRBJ1-2; possible D gene TRBD1, 6 bases. The germline V and J ends were trimmed by 6 bases and 4 bases, with 12 bases remaining between them. Germline V gene sequence: CDR1 DFQATT, CDR2 SNEGSKA (reference sequence). The CDR3 has 12 amino acids. CDR3 loop: CSARTVIYGYTF. The CDR3, as DNA: TGCAGTGCCCGGACAGTAATCTATGGCTACACCTTC.

The sample holds a few counts of this clonotype. The chain is built from TRBV5-1 and TRBJ1-6; TRBD1 aligns across 8 bases. This CDR3 comprises 12 residues. V lost 8 bases, J lost 7 bases, and 2 bases stayed unmatched. The V gene's germline CDR1 is SGHRS and CDR2 YFSETQ. CDR3 sequence: CASRDRNSPLHF. CDR3 DNA: TGCGCCAGTCGGGACAGGAATTCACCCCTCCACTTT.

This clonotype was detected many times. This rearrangement joins TRBV28 to TRBJ1-5, with D possibly matching TRBD1 (6 bases). The germline gives CDR1 MDHEN, CDR2 SYDVKM. This CDR3 spans 16 amino acids. V was trimmed by 6 bases and J by 4 bases, leaving 19 bases between them. The chain's CDR3 is CASRELGTSYNQPQHF. DNA for the CDR3: TGTGCCAGCAGGGAACTAGGGACATCCTATAATCAGCCCCAGCATTTT.

This clonotype came up many times. Sequence at one end of the junction differs from germline and may be a read error. V usage is TRBV7-7 and J usage is TRBJ2-5; a possible D gene is TRBD1 (6 bases). Germline V CDR1 and CDR2: SSHAT, FNYEAQ (reference sequence). The CDR3 contains 13 residues. CDR3 residues: CASSPGGLGAQYF. The DNA of the CDR3 is TGTGCTAGCAGCCCTGGGGGCCTTGGGGCCCAGTACTTC.

This clonotype was observed many times. This chain uses TRBV6-2 or TRBV6-3 with TRBJ2-1; D possibly corresponds to TRBD1 (6 bases). V dropped 7 bases and J dropped 9 bases, with 16 bases sitting between them. Germline CDR1 MNHEY, CDR2 SVGEGT. The CDR3 is 13 amino acids. The CDR3 DNA is TGTGCCAGCAACCAATATTCAGGGGCTGAGCAGTTCTTC. Its protein product is CASNQYSGAEQFF.